The 10 T cell receptor beta chains reported below all come from one sample, sequenced in a study of cytomegalovirus exposure and HLA in healthy donors. In the PCR, 60 Vbeta and 13 Jbeta primers were used. Profiling relied on immunoSEQ multiplex PCR, and the TCRdb table lists in-frame clones only, not all of them. The sample gives some 180,000 clones, over 80% of which show up once; under 3% is in the top ten. Sequencing was carried out using PBMCs. The receptors originated from a male donor in good health and CMV-seronegative.

The chain joins TRBV5-6 to TRBJ1-1; 10 bases line up with TRBD1. Germline lookup yields CDR1 SGHDT and CDR2 YYEEEE. The CDR3 totals 15 residues. V lost 2 bases and J lost 9; bases outside the gene matches: 10. CDR3 coding DNA: TGTGCCAGCAGCTTAACCGGGACAGGGGATGATCAAGCTTTCTTT. This translates into CASSLTGTGDDQAFF.

The V call is TRBV2, the J call TRBJ2-7; D is uncertain. Germline V lookup: CDR1 SNHLY, CDR2 FYNNEI. The V gene lost 7 bases and the J gene lost 1 base, with 14 bases spanning the gap. This CDR3 is 14 amino acids long. The CDR3 loop reads CASTELTASYEQYF. The CDR3 DNA reads TGTGCCAGCACAGAACTTACAGCATCCTACGAGCAGTACTTC.

The rearrangement joins TRBV6-6 to TRBJ2-3; 13 bases map to TRBD2. The CDR3 has 15 amino acids. CDR1 MNHNY and CDR2 SVGAGI come from the germline V gene (reference sequence). V lost 4 bases to trimming and J lost 5 bases; unmatched junction nucleotides: 3. CDR3 nucleotide sequence: TGTGCCAGCAGTTCGGGACTAGCGGGGAGAGATACGCAGTATTTT. Translating it yields CASSSGLAGRDTQYF.

The rearrangement joins TRBV4-1 to TRBJ1-3, with D tentatively TRBD1 (5 bases). This CDR3 has 16 residues. V dropped 4 bases and J dropped 1 base, with 14 bases sitting between them. CDR1 and CDR2 (germline): MGHRA, YSYEKL. The CDR3 region has the DNA TGCGCCAGCAGCCTCTCAGGGCTGAGGTCTGGAAACACCATATATTTT. It codes for CASSLSGLRSGNTIYF.

The rearrangement links TRBV7-2 to TRBJ1-2; TRBD1 agrees at 8 bases. CDR3 length equals 13 residues. Germline trimming cut 8 bases from V and 8 bases from J; bases unmatched to any gene: 10. The germline V gene has CDR1 SGHTA and CDR2 FQGNSA. CDR3 protein: CASVRTGSRGYTF. DNA for the CDR3: TGTGCCAGCGTGAGGACAGGGTCTAGAGGCTACACCTTC.

The chain carries TRBV30 and TRBJ1-1; D unclear. Germline CDR1 and CDR2: GTSNPN and SVGIG (reference sequence). V shed 0 bases and J shed 3 bases, with 8 bases lying between them. The CDR3 extends over 13 amino acids. The CDR3 nucleotides are TGTGCCTGGAGTGTACCGGAGTACACTGAAGCTTTCTTT. Protein: CAWSVPEYTEAFF.

The chain has TRBV30 and TRBJ2-3, with D possibly TRBD2 on 7 matching bases. Germline loops: CDR1 GTSNPN, CDR2 SVGIG (reference sequence). V was cut by 0 bases and J by 0 bases, with 10 bases left in between. This CDR3 has 15 amino acids. CDR3 coding DNA: TGTGCCTGGAGTGTTCGGGGGGCCAGCACAGATACGCAGTATTTT. Amino acid sequence: CAWSVRGASTDTQYF.

The V and J genes are TRBV6-5 and TRBJ2-7; TRBD1 matches at 8 bases. With 4 bases clipped from V and 2 bases from J, the junction kept 10 bases outside the gene matches. Germline CDR1 reads MNHEY; CDR2 reads SVGAGI. The CDR3 runs to 16 residues. The CDR3 nucleotides read TGTGCCAGCAGTTCCGGACAGGGAGTATCCGCCTACGAGCAGTACTTC. Encoded protein: CASSSGQGVSAYEQYF.

This chain uses TRBV5-4 with TRBJ1-1, with a tentative D call TRBD1 (6 bases). CDR3 length: 14 residues. The V end lost 3 bases, the J end lost 1 base, and 10 bases lay between the germline ends. Germline V gene data show CDR1 as SGHNT and CDR2 as YYREEE (reference sequence). CDR3 sequence (DNA): TGTGCCAGCAGCTGGGGGACATCGAACACTGAAGCTTTCTTT. Protein product: CASSWGTSNTEAFF.

The rearrangement links TRBV9 to TRBJ1-2; the D gene is possibly TRBD1 (5 bases). The CDR3 runs 16 residues. Deletions cut 4 bases from V and 8 bases from J, with 24 bases between. Germline CDR1 reads SGDLS; CDR2 reads YYNGEE. CDR3 protein: CASSSSRDGGGNGYTF. CDR3 in DNA: TGTGCCAGCAGCTCATCCCGGGACGGGGGAGGAAACGGCTACACCTTC. Drawing the rest from reference TRBV9 and TRBJ1-2, the complete variable domain is DSGVTQTPKHLITATGQRVTLRCSPRSGDLSVYWYQQSLDQGLQFLIQYYNGEERAKGNILERFSAQQFPDLHSELNLSSLELGDSALYFCASSSSRDGGGNGYTFGSGTRLTVV.